This TCR beta chain was found in a study of shared clonotypes between healthy human individuals. Background on the study: Three CD4 naive, three CD4 memory, two CD8 naive and one CD8 memory plate were used per donor. Study findings and constraints: Sampling was confined to blood; repertoires within tissues likely differ.

Comments on this clone: Its antigen is undetermined.

Division of CD4+ cells produced a CD45RA+ naive subset and a CD45RA-negative memory subset. The protocol was immunoSEQ multiplex PCR, while the TCRdb copy is restricted to in-frame clones and leaves out a portion. The data hold 550,000 to 850,000 clones, with approximately 74% observed a single time. The TCR comes from a woman aged 30 to 39 in good health. The source material was memory CD4+ T cells sorted from blood. The sample's subset: CD45RA-negative fraction.

CDR3 DNA: TGTGCCAGCAGCGCACAGGTCGCGAACACCGGGGAGCTGTTTTTT. Its translation is CASSAQVANTGELFF. J is TRBJ2-2 and V is TRBV9, with D possibly being TRBD1 (5 bases). The CDR3 has 15 amino acids. CDR1 and CDR2 (germline): SGDLS, YYNGEE. The germline V and J ends were trimmed by 3 bases and 0 bases, with 9 bases remaining between them. The whole variable domain, filled in from reference TRBV9 and TRBJ2-2, reads DSGVTQTPKHLITATGQRVTLRCSPRSGDLSVYWYQQSLDQGLQFLIQYYNGEERAKGNILERFSAQQFPDLHSELNLSSLELGDSALYFCASSAQVANTGELFFGEGSRLTVL.